One sample yielded the 30 T cell receptor beta chains listed below, sequenced in a study of shared clonotypes between healthy human individuals. TCRdb's table, derived via immunoSEQ multiplex PCR, lists solely in-frame clones and lacks some. The sample lists about 300,000 clones; under 80% were seen once. Material for sequencing was memory CD4+ T cells sorted from blood. Subset of the sample: CD45RA-negative fraction. These receptor sequences come from a man aged 30-40 years in good health.

The rearrangement joins TRBV14 to TRBJ2-1; the D is unclear. The V end was cut by 4 bases, the J end by 5 bases, with 12 bases between. The germline gives CDR1 SGHDN, CDR2 FVKESK. There are 14 residues in the CDR3. This CDR3 reads CASSPQGPHNEQFF. As DNA, the CDR3 is TGTGCCAGCAGCCCTCAAGGGCCTCACAATGAGCAGTTCTTC.

This chain uses TRBV28 with TRBJ1-4; 7 bases match TRBD1. The V segment lost 8 bases and the J segment 8 bases; nucleotides outside the gene matches: 11. CDR3 length: 14 residues. The V gene's germline CDR1 is MDHEN and CDR2 SYDVKM. Here the CDR3 DNA reads TGTGCCAGCCGAAAAGGGGGCAACTTGGAAAAACTGTTTTTT. Translation gives CASRKGGNLEKLFF.

This rearrangement joins TRBV29-1 to TRBJ2-2, with 11 bases lining up with TRBD1. Germline V gene sequence: CDR1 SQVTM, CDR2 ANQGSEA. The CDR3 covers 15 residues. Trimming removed 4 bases from V and 5 bases from J; junction bases left unmatched: 6. CDR3 sequence reads: CSVVIRDRGTGELFF. The DNA for the CDR3 is TGCAGCGTTGTGATAAGGGACAGGGGGACCGGGGAGCTGTTTTTT.

The gene calls are TRBV10-3 and TRBJ2-7; D is possibly TRBD1 (6 bases). Germline CDR1 reads ENHRY; CDR2 reads SYGVKD. There are 16 residues in the CDR3. Between the trimmed V and J ends, which lost 6 bases and 1 base, there was a span of 19 bases. The CDR3 DNA sequence: TGTGCCATCAGCTCGGTTGGGGACAAACTATCCTACGAGCAGTACTTC. It is translated as CAISSVGDKLSYEQYF.

The chain couples TRBV9 to TRBJ2-3; 12 bases align to TRBD2. This CDR3 has 16 amino acids. The V gene's germline CDR1 is SGDLS and CDR2 YYNGEE. The junction had 10 bases not matched to a gene; V was cut back by 3 bases and J by 8 bases. CDR3 in DNA: TGTGCCAGCAGCGCCCCGGGGACTAGCGGGTTTGGTACGCAGTATTTT. Its translation is CASSAPGTSGFGTQYF.

The rearrangement joins TRBV2 to TRBJ2-3; weak D call: TRBD2 (5 bases). Trimming cost V 6 bases and J 5 bases, with 12 bases left between them. The CDR3 spans 13 residues. CDR1 and CDR2 (germline): SNHLY, FYNNEI. This CDR3 reads CASSGVALDTQYF. The CDR3 nucleotides are TGTGCCAGCAGCGGGGTAGCATTAGATACGCAGTATTTT.

The chain joins TRBV7-3 to TRBJ2-5, with D possibly matching TRBD2 (6 bases). The length of the CDR3 is 14 residues. Trimming removed 0 bases at V and 1 base at J, with 6 bases between. The V gene's germline CDR1 is SGHTA and CDR2 FQGTGA. CDR3: CASSLTGGQETQYF. The CDR3 bases are TGTGCCAGCAGCTTAACCGGGGGCCAAGAGACCCAGTACTTC.

CDR3 sequence: CASSHQTDNYGYTF. CDR3 sequence (DNA): TGCGCCAGCAGCCACCAGACAGATAACTATGGCTACACCTTC. This chain links TRBV4-1 with TRBJ1-2; TRBD1 is a possible D gene (5 bases). Trimming cost V 3 bases and J 1 base, with 9 bases left between them. CDR1 is MGHRA, CDR2 YSYEKL, per germline. CDR3 length: 14 residues.

This chain joins TRBV28 and TRBJ1-5, with D perhaps TRBD1 (5 bases). CDR1 and CDR2 from the germline V gene are MDHEN and SYDVKM. V lost 3 bases and J lost 9, with 9 bases in between. The CDR3 loop spans 12 amino acids. CDR3 coding DNA: TGTGCCAGCAGTTTGGGGGGTAGGCCCCAGCATTTT. This translates into CASSLGGRPQHF. The full variable domain, rest sourced from reference TRBV28 and TRBJ1-5, is DVKVTQSSRYLVKRTGEKVFLECVQDMDHENMFWYRQDPGLGLRLIYFSYDVKMKEKGDIPEGYSVSREKKERFSLILESASTNQTSMYLCASSLGGRPQHFGDGTRLSIL.

J is TRBJ2-3 and V is TRBV5-6; TRBD1 matches at 12 bases. V dropped 0 bases and J dropped 6; count of bases not matched to a gene: 2. The CDR3 is 15 amino acids. Germline CDR1 SGHDT, CDR2 YYEEEE. The CDR3 protein is CASSLVGQGADTQYF. The CDR3 region has the DNA TGTGCCAGCAGCTTGGTGGGACAGGGGGCCGATACGCAGTATTTT.

V and J are TRBV14 and TRBJ1-4; a possible D gene is TRBD1 (5 bases). Germline CDR1 and CDR2: SGHDN and FVKESK. CDR3 length: 13 residues. V dropped 0 bases and J dropped 15 bases, with 14 bases sitting between them. The CDR3 DNA reads as TGTGCCAGCAGCCAAGATTTGGGGACCCTTTTGTTTTTT. Translating it yields CASSQDLGTLLFF.

J is TRBJ1-6 and V is TRBV6-1, with D unresolved. Deletions cut 4 bases from V and 7 bases from J, with 14 bases between. Germline V gives CDR1 MNHNS, CDR2 SASEGT. This CDR3 has 15 amino acids. The CDR3 reads CASSVHGLDNSPLHF. The CDR3 DNA is TGTGCCAGCAGTGTCCACGGACTGGACAATTCACCCCTCCACTTT.

CDR3 region: CAIKRSQGERETQYF. The CDR3 bases are TGTGCCATCAAACGGAGCCAGGGCGAGCGAGAGACCCAGTACTTC. The V call is TRBV10-3, the J call TRBJ2-5; tentative D call: TRBD1 (5 bases). The germline CDR1 and CDR2 sequences are ENHRY and SYGVKD. The CDR3 loop spans 15 amino acids. V lost 7 bases, J lost 4 bases, and 19 bases lay in between.

The V gene is TRBV7-9, the J gene TRBJ2-7, with 10 bases lining up with TRBD2. Trimming cost V 2 bases and J 7 bases; bases outside gene matches: 8. This CDR3 region has 15 residues. Germline assignment: CDR1 SEHNR and CDR2 FQNEAQ (reference sequence). CDR3 bases: TGTGCCAGCAGCTTAAAAGCGGGAGGGCCGGGGGAGCAGTACTTC. Translation: CASSLKAGGPGEQYF.

The chain has TRBV7-2 and TRBJ2-2, with 10 nucleotides matching TRBD2. There are 17 residues in the CDR3. Germline CDR1 is SGHTA and CDR2 is FQGNSA. The trim removed 1 base at V and 7 bases at J, leaving 9 bases unmatched. The CDR3 DNA is TGTGCCAGCAGCTTAGGACCTAGCGGGAGTGTTGGCGGGGAGCTGTTTTTT. Translated: CASSLGPSGSVGGELFF.

V and J are TRBV10-1 and TRBJ2-7, with TRBD2 identical over 7 bases. The CDR3 runs to 11 residues. Trimming cost V 4 bases and J 6 bases; bases outside gene matches: 0. In germline, CDR1 is WNHNN, CDR2 SYGVQD (reference sequence). As DNA, the CDR3 is TGCGCCAGCAGTGCGGGGGGCGAGCAGTACTTC. It yields the protein CASSAGGEQYF.

The chain uses TRBV19 and TRBJ2-7, with a possible D match to TRBD2 (5 bases). V lost 6 bases and J lost 5, with 14 bases in between. The CDR3 is 13 amino acids. Germline CDR1 and CDR2: LNHDA and SQIVND (reference sequence). The CDR3 sequence: CASSYRGANEQYF. For the CDR3, the DNA is TGTGCCAGTAGCTATCGGGGTGCCAACGAGCAGTACTTC.

This chain joins TRBV10-3 and TRBJ2-7; D is perhaps TRBD1 (5 bases). This CDR3 is 16 amino acids long. Germline V gives CDR1 ENHRY, CDR2 SYGVKD. V lost 0 bases to trimming and J lost 3 bases, with 15 bases between them. The CDR3 sequence is CAISESEGAQIYEQYF. The CDR3 bases are TGTGCCATCAGTGAGTCAGAAGGGGCCCAGATCTACGAGCAGTACTTC.

This chain uses TRBV5-1 with TRBJ1-1, with 8 bases that match TRBD1. The CDR3 is 14 residues long. Trimming cost V 7 bases and J 0 bases; bases outside gene matches: 5. Germline V gene sequence: CDR1 SGHRS, CDR2 YFSETQ. Written as DNA, the CDR3 is TGCGCCAGCCGCAGGGGGCGGATGAACACTGAAGCTTTCTTT. Protein: CASRRGRMNTEAFF.

This clone was seen a handful of times. V gene TRBV5-1 combines with J gene TRBJ2-3; unclear D gene. This CDR3 contains 15 residues. V lost 0 bases to trimming and J lost 2 bases, with 10 bases between them. The germline V gene encodes CDR1 SGHRS and CDR2 YFSETQ. CDR3 protein: CASSLAAAITDTQYF. As DNA, the CDR3 is TGCGCCAGCAGCTTGGCCGCAGCTATCACAGATACGCAGTATTTT.

V usage is TRBV6-1 and J usage is TRBJ2-4; D not certain. This CDR3 contains 13 residues. V shed 2 bases and J shed 8 bases, with 10 bases lying between them. Germline V gene lookup returns CDR1 MNHNS and CDR2 SASEGT. CDR3 sequence reads: CASSEIILDIQYF. The CDR3 bases are TGTGCCAGCAGTGAAATTATTTTGGACATTCAGTACTTC.

The V and J genes are TRBV6-1 and TRBJ2-7; weak D call: TRBD1 (6 bases). The germline V gene encodes CDR1 MNHNS and CDR2 SASEGT. The length of the CDR3 is 14 residues. The V end was cut by 6 bases, the J end by 4 bases, with 16 bases between. In DNA form, the CDR3 reads TGTGCCAGCAGCGCCGAGAGACAGGCTTACGAGCAGTACTTC. Encoded protein: CASSAERQAYEQYF.

The table lists this clone with a count of one. This chain connects TRBV4-3 to TRBJ2-1; no reliable D call. Looked up from germline, CDR1 is LGHNA and CDR2 is YSLEER. The CDR3 loop spans 16 amino acids. Trimming cost V 4 bases and J 0 bases, with 13 bases left between them. This CDR3 reads CASSLGMQSSYNEQFF. In nucleotides, the CDR3 is TGCGCCAGCAGCCTTGGTATGCAGAGCTCCTACAATGAGCAGTTCTTC.

The sample holds a few counts of this clone. The J gene is TRBJ2-1, the V gene TRBV5-1; the D gene could be TRBD1 or TRBD2 (5 bases each). This CDR3 is built from 18 residues. The germline CDR1 and CDR2 sequences are SGHRS and YFSETQ. V dropped 4 bases and J dropped 0 bases, with 20 bases sitting between them. CDR3: CASSPTGTLTSSYNEQFF. In nucleotides, the CDR3 is TGCGCCAGCAGCCCAACCGGGACCCTAACTTCCTCCTACAATGAGCAGTTCTTC.

This chain connects TRBV5-1 to TRBJ2-3; the D is unclear. The CDR3 consists of 14 residues. The germline V and J ends were trimmed by 6 bases and 4 bases, with 15 bases remaining between them. The germline V gene has CDR1 SGHRS and CDR2 YFSETQ. The CDR3 DNA reads TGCGCCAGCATACCAACTGTTGGGGCAGATACGCAGTATTTT. It is translated as CASIPTVGADTQYF.

This rearrangement joins TRBV5-1 to TRBJ1-1, with 7 bases identical to TRBD1. Germline V gene data show CDR1 as SGHRS and CDR2 as YFSETQ. Unmatched junction bases numbered 6, after V lost 4 bases and J lost 0 bases. The CDR3 is made up of 15 amino acids. The CDR3 DNA reads as TGCGCCAGCAGCGGGGGTGACAGGGTGAACACTGAAGCTTTCTTT. Residues: CASSGGDRVNTEAFF.

This clone was counted a few times. V gene TRBV18 combines with J gene TRBJ2-2; D is uncertain. The CDR3 sequence is 14 residues long. V was cut by 0 bases and J by 7 bases, with 9 bases left in between. Germline V gives CDR1 KGHSH, CDR2 LQKENI. The CDR3 DNA reads as TGTGCCAGCTCACCACCCGGGCGAGGCGGGGAGCTGTTTTTT. Translating it yields CASSPPGRGGELFF.

This clone was recorded a few times. The chain links TRBV6-1 to TRBJ1-6; no definite D call. Per the germline V gene, CDR1 is MNHNS and CDR2 is SASEGT. V shed 5 bases and J shed 9 bases, with 11 bases lying between them. The CDR3 loop spans 13 amino acids. The CDR3 DNA reads TGTGCCAGCAGTACCCGAGGGTTTTCACCCCTCCACTTT. Protein: CASSTRGFSPLHF.

This clone has at least ten counts. The V and J genes are TRBV7-2 and TRBJ2-3, with 11 bases that match TRBD2. CDR1 and CDR2 from the germline V gene are SGHTA and FQGNSA. J was trimmed by 7 bases and V by 1 base; bases with no gene match: 4. The CDR3 runs to 15 residues. The CDR3 sequence is CASSLELAGANTQYF. In nucleotides, the CDR3 is TGTGCCAGCAGCTTAGAACTAGCGGGAGCAAATACGCAGTATTTT.

The V and J genes are TRBV27 and TRBJ2-3, with D hard to call. Germline V gene data show CDR1 as MNHEY and CDR2 as SMNVEV (reference sequence). Trimming shortened V by 5 bases and J by 4 bases, and 16 bases separated the two germline ends. The length of the CDR3 is 15 residues. The CDR3 spells CASSTPGDAPDTQYF. As DNA, the CDR3 is TGTGCCAGCAGTACTCCTGGCGATGCTCCAGATACGCAGTATTTT.